The rows below give T cell receptor beta chains drawn from one sample of a study of T cells in localized non-small cell lung cancer. Sequencing used immunoSEQ multiplex PCR; TCRdb keeps in-frame clones, though not all of them. This table has roughly 2,600 clones, 37% appearing once. This specimen was normal lung tissue next to the tumor, taken before any cancer treatment. These receptors came from a woman aged 40-70 years with stage II squamous cell lung carcinoma. CDR3s include the opening cysteine and the closing phenylalanine or tryptophan. The D gene is left open where the match is weak. Size values are once, few and many counts, or a class for expanded clones, and some rows have none.

D gene: NA; J gene: TRBJ1-1; V gene: TRBV18; clone size: NA; CDR3 DNA: TGTGCCAGCTCAACGGAAAAATCGAACACTGAAGCTTTCTTT; CDR3 protein: CASSTEKSNTEAFF
D gene: TRBD2; J gene: TRBJ2-3; V gene: TRBV6-8; clone size: NA; CDR3 DNA: TGTGCCAGCAGTTTGGGTCCTGGGCGGGAGGTCGGAGATACGCAGTATTTT; CDR3 protein: CASSLGPGREVGDTQYF
D gene: NA; J gene: TRBJ1-4; V gene: TRBV6-8; clone size: NA; CDR3 DNA: TGTGCCAGCACGTCACGGGGGCGCGATGAAAAACTGTTTTTT; CDR3 protein: CASTSRGRDEKLFF
D gene: NA; J gene: TRBJ1-6; V gene: TRBV11-3; clone size: NA; CDR3 DNA: TGTGCCAGCACCCTAGGAAGGGGTGGGAATTCACCCCTCCACTTT; CDR3 protein: CASTLGRGGNSPLHF
D gene: NA; J gene: TRBJ1-1; V gene: TRBV29-1; clone size: once; CDR3 DNA: TGCAGCGCCACGCAGGGTGACACTGAAGCTTTCTTT; CDR3 protein: CSATQGDTEAFF
D gene: TRBD2; J gene: TRBJ2-3; V gene: TRBV2; clone size: NA; CDR3 DNA: TGTGCCAGCATGCGGGGGGCTAATGGGGGTACGCAGTATTTT; CDR3 protein: CASMRGANGGTQYF
D gene: NA; J gene: TRBJ2-7; V gene: TRBV6-8; clone size: NA; CDR3 DNA: TGTGCCAGCAGGCCCGGTTTAACCTACGAGCAGTACTTC; CDR3 protein: CASRPGLTYEQYF
D gene: NA; J gene: TRBJ1-1; V gene: TRBV28; clone size: NA; CDR3 DNA: TGTGCCAGCAGTTTGGTTGGAACTGAAGCTTTCTTT; CDR3 protein: CASSLVGTEAFF
D gene: TRBD2; J gene: TRBJ2-1; V gene: TRBV11-3; clone size: medium-sized; CDR3 DNA: TGTGCCAGCAGCTCGACTAGCGGGGGGGCGCTTGAGCAGTTCTTC; CDR3 protein: CASSSTSGGALEQFF
D gene: TRBD1; J gene: TRBJ2-7; V gene: TRBV6-8; clone size: NA; CDR3 DNA: TGTGCCAGCGCCAAACAGGGGGGCGAGCAGTACTTC; CDR3 protein: CASAKQGGEQYF
D gene: NA; J gene: TRBJ1-6; V gene: TRBV28; clone size: NA; CDR3 DNA: TGTGCCAGCAGTCCCAATAGACAGTATTCACCCCTCCACTTT; CDR3 protein: CASSPNRQYSPLHF
D gene: NA; J gene: TRBJ2-3; V gene: TRBV6-8; clone size: NA; CDR3 DNA: TGTGCCAGCAGTTCGGGGCGGGATACGCAGTATTTT; CDR3 protein: CASSSGRDTQYF
D gene: TRBD1; J gene: TRBJ2-7; V gene: TRBV9; clone size: few; CDR3 DNA: TGTGCCAGCAGCGTAGCAGGGGGAATGAGCTCCTACGAGCAGTACTTC; CDR3 protein: CASSVAGGMSSYEQYF
D gene: NA; J gene: TRBJ2-1; V gene: TRBV11-3; clone size: NA; CDR3 DNA: TGTGCCAGCAGCTTTGCGGGATCCGCTTCGGGTGAGCAGTTCTTC; CDR3 protein: CASSFAGSASGEQFF
D gene: NA; J gene: TRBJ1-4; V gene: TRBV7-1; clone size: medium-sized; CDR3 DNA: TGTGCCAGCAGCTTAGGGGCCAGGGACCTTAATGAAAAACTGTTTTTT; CDR3 protein: CASSLGARDLNEKLFF
D gene: NA; J gene: TRBJ1-5; V gene: TRBV19; clone size: NA; CDR3 DNA: TGTGCCAGTAGTATAGACAGATTCAATCAGCCCCAGCATTTT; CDR3 protein: CASSIDRFNQPQHF
D gene: NA; J gene: TRBJ2-7; V gene: TRBV28; clone size: NA; CDR3 DNA: TGTGCCAGCAGTCCCCCAGGAAGAGGGGCCCTATACGAGCAGTACTTC; CDR3 protein: CASSPPGRGALYEQYF
D gene: TRBD1; J gene: TRBJ1-2; V gene: TRBV11-3; clone size: medium-sized; CDR3 DNA: TGTGCCAGCAGCTTAGACTTTACAGGGGGAACCGACTATGGCTACACCTTC; CDR3 protein: CASSLDFTGGTDYGYTF
D gene: NA; J gene: TRBJ1-1; V gene: TRBV6-8; clone size: few; CDR3 DNA: TGTGCCATCAGTAACAGGGTCGAGAACACTGAAGCTTTCTTT; CDR3 protein: CAISNRVENTEAFF
D gene: NA; J gene: TRBJ2-6; V gene: TRBV14; clone size: few; CDR3 DNA: TGTGCCAGCAGCCATACCACGCGAGTCTCTGGGGCCAACGTCCTGACTTTC; CDR3 protein: CASSHTTRVSGANVLTF
D gene: NA; J gene: TRBJ2-7; V gene: TRBV6-8; clone size: few; CDR3 DNA: TGTGCCAGCAGTTACTCGGACGGACTTGGGGAGCAGTACTTC; CDR3 protein: CASSYSDGLGEQYF
D gene: NA; J gene: TRBJ2-3; V gene: TRBV28; clone size: few; CDR3 DNA: TGTGCCAGCAGTCGGACGCGGAGCACAGATACGCAGTATTTT; CDR3 protein: CASSRTRSTDTQYF
D gene: NA; J gene: TRBJ1-1; V gene: TRBV25-1; clone size: NA; CDR3 DNA: TGTGCCAGCAGTGATAGTTTATCCTGGAACACTGAAGCTTTCTTT; CDR3 protein: CASSDSLSWNTEAFF
D gene: NA; J gene: TRBJ2-2; V gene: TRBV6-8; clone size: few; CDR3 DNA: TGTGCCAGCAAAAGTTACCGGGGGACCGGGGAGCTGTTTTTT; CDR3 protein: CASKSYRGTGELFF
D gene: TRBD1; J gene: TRBJ1-4; V gene: TRBV5-1; clone size: NA; CDR3 DNA: TGCGCCAGCAGTTCGCAGGGGGTTGGTGAAAAACTGTTTTTT; CDR3 protein: CASSSQGVGEKLFF
D gene: NA; J gene: TRBJ1-1; V gene: TRBV6-8; clone size: NA; CDR3 DNA: TGTGCCAGCAGGCGTGCAGCTAAGAACACTGAAGCTTTCTTT; CDR3 protein: CASRRAAKNTEAFF